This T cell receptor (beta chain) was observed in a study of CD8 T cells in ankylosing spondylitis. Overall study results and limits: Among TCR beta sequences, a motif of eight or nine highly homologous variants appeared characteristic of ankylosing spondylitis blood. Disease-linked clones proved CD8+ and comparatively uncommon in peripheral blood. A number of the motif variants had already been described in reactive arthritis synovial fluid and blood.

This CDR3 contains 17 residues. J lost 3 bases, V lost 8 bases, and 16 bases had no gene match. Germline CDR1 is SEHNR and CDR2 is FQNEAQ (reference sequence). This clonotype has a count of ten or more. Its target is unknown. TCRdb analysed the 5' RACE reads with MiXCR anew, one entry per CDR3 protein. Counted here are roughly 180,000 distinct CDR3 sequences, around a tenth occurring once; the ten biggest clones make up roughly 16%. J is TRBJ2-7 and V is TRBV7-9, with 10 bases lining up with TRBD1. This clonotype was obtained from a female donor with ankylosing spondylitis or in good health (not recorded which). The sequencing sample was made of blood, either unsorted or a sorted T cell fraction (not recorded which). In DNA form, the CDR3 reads TGTGCCAGCGCCGGACAGGGGGACAGACGGGCCCTCTACGAGCAGTACTTC. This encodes CASAGQGDRRALYEQYF. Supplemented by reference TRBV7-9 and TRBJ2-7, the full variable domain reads DTGVSQNPRHKITKRGQNVTFRCDPISEHNRLYWYRQTLGQGPEFLTYFQNEAQLEKSRLLSDRFSAERPKGSFSTLEIQRTEQGDSAMYLCASAGQGDRRALYEQYFGPGTRLTVT.